A single sample is the source of the 15 T cell receptor beta chains below, sequenced in a study of CD8+CD57+ T cells in acquired aplastic anemia. TCR beta VDJ and CDR3 were profiled, and genomic DNA was the template. TCRdb re-analysed the reads in MiXCR, keeping a single row per CDR3 protein. The sample shows some 210,000 distinct CDR3 sequences, approximately 60% of them seen only once. Sequencing used sorted CD4+, CD8+, or CD8+CD57+ T cells (not recorded which) from PBMCs. These receptors were obtained from a human donor in good health.

The chain joins TRBV7-9 to TRBJ1-1, with D hard to call. Trimming took off 2 bases at V and 1 base at J, with 8 bases between the two ends. CDR1 and CDR2 from the germline V gene are SEHNR and FQNEAQ (reference sequence). The CDR3 length is 14 residues. CDR3 in amino acids: CASSLPSPNTEAFF. The CDR3 DNA is TGTGCCAGCAGCTTACCCAGCCCGAACACTGAAGCTTTCTTT. Combining the CDR3 with reference TRBV7-9 and TRBJ1-1 gives the whole variable domain DTGVSQNPRHKITKRGQNVTFRCDPISEHNRLYWYRQTLGQGPEFLTYFQNEAQLEKSRLLSDRFSAERPKGSFSTLEIQRTEQGDSAMYLCASSLPSPNTEAFFGQGTRLTVV.

This clonotype was seen a handful of times. V usage is TRBV25-1 and J usage is TRBJ2-1, with D possibly TRBD2 on 5 matching bases. The CDR3 runs 13 residues. The germline V gene has CDR1 MGHDK and CDR2 SYGVNS. The CDR3, as DNA: TGTGCTAGAGGGCTATCGGAGTACAATGAGCAGTTCTTC. Its protein product is CARGLSEYNEQFF. The full variable domain, with the rest looked up from reference TRBV25-1 and TRBJ2-1, is EADIYQTPRYLVIGTGKKITLECSQTMGHDKMYWYQQDPGMELHLIHYSYGVNSTEKGDLSSESTVSRIRTEHFPLTLESARPSHTSQYLCARGLSEYNEQFFGPGTRLTVL.

This clonotype was found many times. The V gene is TRBV28, the J gene TRBJ2-1; D call uncertain. V lost 2 bases and J lost 7, with 6 bases in between. Germline CDR1 is MDHEN and CDR2 is SYDVKM. The CDR3 spans 12 residues. The CDR3 DNA follows: TGTGCCAGCAGTTTAACTTTTAATGAGCAGTTCTTC. Protein sequence: CASSLTFNEQFF.

A single count supports this clonotype. The chain couples TRBV2 to TRBJ1-6, with TRBD1 identical over 8 bases. This CDR3 contains 15 residues. Trimming removed 6 bases from V and 7 bases from J; junction bases left unmatched: 8. CDR1 and CDR2 from the germline V gene are SNHLY and FYNNEI. The CDR3 nucleotides are TGTGCCAGCAGCTCCCTGGACAGGGACAATTCACCCCTCCACTTT. This encodes CASSSLDRDNSPLHF.

As concerns this clonotype: One end of the junction fails to match germline, which may point to a read error. The DNA for the CDR3 is TGTGCCAGCAGCCCCGGGCCTCAAGGGACCCAGTACTTC. This encodes CASSPGPQGTQYF. The rearrangement links TRBV7-9 to TRBJ2-5, with no clear D. The germline gives CDR1 SEHNR, CDR2 FQNEAQ (reference sequence). The CDR3 covers 13 residues.

This rearrangement joins TRBV24-1 to TRBJ2-3; D not certain. The V end lost 0 bases, the J end lost 2 bases, and 14 bases lay between the germline ends. CDR3 size: 17 residues. The V gene's germline CDR1 is KGHDR and CDR2 SFDVKD. The CDR3 region has the DNA TGTGCCACCAGTGATTTGGGGGTGGGCTTTGACACAGATACGCAGTATTTT. Translating it yields CATSDLGVGFDTDTQYF.

The rearrangement links TRBV3-1 to TRBJ2-5; D perhaps matches TRBD2 (5 bases). Trimming took off 1 base at V and 11 bases at J, with 11 bases between the two ends. The germline V gene has CDR1 LGHDT and CDR2 YNNKEL (reference sequence). The CDR3 is made up of 12 amino acids. In DNA form, the CDR3 reads TGTGCCAGCAGCCAAGTTGAGGGATCTCAGTACTTC. Amino acids: CASSQVEGSQYF.

This clonotype was counted ten times or more. CDR3 loop: CSANPLGSSYEQYF. CDR3 DNA: TGCAGTGCCAACCCATTAGGTAGCTCCTACGAGCAGTACTTC. The V call is TRBV20-1, the J call TRBJ2-7; D gene uncertain. Looked up from germline, CDR1 is DFQATT and CDR2 is SNEGSKA (reference sequence). The CDR3 is 14 amino acids. Trimming stripped 6 bases from V and 0 bases from J, with 15 bases between.

Regarding this clonotype: A much larger clone differs by one base, so this may be a read error. The chain couples TRBV6-1 to TRBJ2-5; 14 positions match TRBD2. The CDR3 runs to 17 residues. Germline-derived CDR1 and CDR2 are MNHNS and SASEGT. The junction had 4 bases not matched to a gene; V was cut back by 1 base and J by 3 bases. DNA of the CDR3: TGTGCCAGCAGTGAAGTGGGGACTAGCGGGAGTGAAGAGACCCAGTACTTC. Translating it yields CASSEVGTSGSEETQYF.

Comments on this clonotype: An end of the junction differs from the germline gene, which may be a read error. The V and J genes are TRBV7-9 and TRBJ2-2; D unresolved. CDR1 and CDR2 (germline): SEHNR, FQNEAQ (reference sequence). The CDR3 covers 13 residues. Here the CDR3 DNA reads TGTGCCAGCAGCTTAGGGGCCACCCGGGAGCTGTTTTTT. Translated, it gives CASSLGATRELFF.

This clonotype was seen many times. V gene TRBV12-5 combines with J gene TRBJ2-3; 12 bases line up with TRBD2. The V and J ends lost 6 bases and 4 bases, in that order; junction bases with no gene match: 2. The CDR3 spans 14 residues. Germline assignment: CDR1 LGHNT and CDR2 FRNRAP. CDR3 DNA: TGTGCTAGTGGACTAGCGGGGGGTCCAGATACGCAGTATTTT. This codes for CASGLAGGPDTQYF. Full variable domain (remainder filled in from reference TRBV12-5 and TRBJ2-3): DARVTQTPRHKVTEMGQEVTMRCQPILGHNTVFWYRQTMMQGLELLAYFRNRAPLDDSGMPKDRFSAEMPDATLATLKIQPSEPRDSAVYFCASGLAGGPDTQYFGPGTRLTVL.

This sequence joins TRBV7-9 and TRBJ2-5; D is possibly TRBD2 (6 bases). The germline gives CDR1 SEHNR, CDR2 FQNEAQ (reference sequence). The CDR3 length is 16 residues. DNA of the CDR3: TGTTCTGGGCTAGTGGGACGGGGTAGCGGCCAAGAGACCCAGTACTTC. Protein sequence: CSGLVGRGSGQETQYF.

The chain carries TRBV5-6 and TRBJ1-2, with TRBD1 matching over 9 bases. The CDR3 length is 14 residues. Germline CDR1 and CDR2: SGHDT and YYEEEE. J lost 6 bases, V lost 3 bases, and 6 bases had no gene match. The CDR3: CASSSGQGRDGYTF. The CDR3 coding sequence is TGTGCCAGCAGCTCAGGACAGGGGAGGGATGGCTACACCTTC. Combining the CDR3 with reference TRBV5-6 and TRBJ1-2 gives the whole variable domain DAGVTQSPTHLIKTRGQQVTLRCSPKSGHDTVSWYQQALGQGPQFIFQYYEEEERQRGNFPDRFSGHQFPNYSSELNVNALLLGDSALYLCASSSGQGRDGYTFGSGTRLTVV.

Ten or more counts support this clonotype. This chain joins TRBV7-9 and TRBJ2-1; TRBD2 might be the D (6 bases). The germline V gene encodes CDR1 SEHNR and CDR2 FQNEAQ (reference sequence). The CDR3 totals 13 residues. Trimming removed 5 bases at V and 5 bases at J, with 10 bases between. CDR3 loop: CASSEGLDNEQFF. In DNA, the CDR3 is TGTGCCAGCAGCGAGGGACTGGACAATGAGCAGTTCTTC.

The genes are TRBV2 and TRBJ2-3; D is unclear. The V end was cut by 4 bases, the J end by 0 bases, with 8 bases between. The CDR3 is 14 residues long. Germline assignment: CDR1 SNHLY and CDR2 FYNNEI. The CDR3 here is CASSAGASTDTQYF. The DNA of the CDR3 is TGTGCCAGCAGTGCGGGCGCAAGCACAGATACGCAGTATTTT. The complete variable domain, with remaining parts taken from reference TRBV2 and TRBJ2-3, reads EPEVTQTPSHQVTQMGQEVILRCVPISNHLYFYWYRQILGQKVEFLVSFYNNEISEKSEIFDDQFSVERPDGSNFTLKIRSTKLEDSAMYFCASSAGASTDTQYFGPGTRLTVL.